What follows are 8 T cell receptor beta chains derived from one specimen sequenced in a study of T cells in narcolepsy. Sequencing used immunoSEQ multiplex PCR; TCRdb keeps in-frame clones, though not all of them. The table has around 17,000 clones, around 77% seen once. Sequencing was done on a sample of CD45RA- memory CD8+ T cells from PBMCs. All receptors come from a human donor with narcolepsy.

V and J are TRBV27 and TRBJ2-5; D is uncertain. Germline loops: CDR1 MNHEY, CDR2 SMNVEV (reference sequence). Trimming took 2 bases from V and 4 from J, leaving 8 bases between them. This CDR3 comprises 13 residues. The CDR3: CASSLGFPETQYF. In nucleotides, the CDR3 is TGTGCCAGCAGTTTAGGGTTTCCAGAGACCCAGTACTTC.

The genes are TRBV4-3 and TRBJ2-3; no definite D call. The germline gives CDR1 LGHNA, CDR2 YSLEER. The CDR3 runs 14 residues. Trimming removed 3 bases from V and 5 bases from J, with 12 bases in between. CDR3 region: CASSQDAVRDTQYF. The CDR3 DNA reads as TGCGCCAGCAGCCAGGACGCGGTGAGAGATACGCAGTATTTT.

J is TRBJ1-2 and V is TRBV5-1; D remains unclear. The CDR3 totals 17 residues. Germline V gene data show CDR1 as SGHRS and CDR2 as YFSETQ. V was trimmed by 4 bases and J by 2 bases, leaving 21 bases between them. The CDR3 reads CASSPTGLISANYGYTF. The CDR3 DNA reads TGCGCCAGCAGCCCTACCGGACTTATCTCAGCGAACTATGGCTACACCTTC.

V and J are TRBV6-6 and TRBJ2-5; 9 nucleotides agree with TRBD1. V lost 2 bases to trimming and J lost 3 bases; unmatched junction nucleotides: 4. CDR3 length: 15 residues. CDR1 is MNHNY and CDR2 is SVGAGI in the germline V gene (reference sequence). CDR3 coding DNA: TGTGCCAGCAGTTACGGGACAGGGAGTGAAGAGACCCAGTACTTC. Translated: CASSYGTGSEETQYF.

V usage is TRBV6-4 and J usage is TRBJ2-1, with 11 positions matching TRBD1. Germline V lookup: CDR1 MRHNA, CDR2 SNTAGT. V trimming: 5 bases; J trimming: 7 bases; junction bases outside the gene matches: 4. The CDR3 runs 14 residues. The CDR3 DNA follows: TGTGCCAGCAGTACCGGGACAGGGGGGAATGAGCAGTTCTTC. It yields the protein CASSTGTGGNEQFF.

V usage is TRBV28 and J usage is TRBJ2-1; TRBD2 matches at 10 bases. There are 16 residues in the CDR3. Germline V gene lookup returns CDR1 MDHEN and CDR2 SYDVKM. V shed 6 bases and J 4 bases; nucleotides not matched to a gene: 9. CDR3 sequence reads: CASSPFGTSVYNEQFF. Written as DNA, the CDR3 is TGTGCCAGCAGCCCTTTCGGGACTAGCGTTTACAATGAGCAGTTCTTC.

J is TRBJ2-7 and V is TRBV9; 11 bases fit TRBD2. The germline CDR1 and CDR2 sequences are SGDLS and YYNGEE. The CDR3 covers 12 residues. Trimming took 5 bases from V and 8 from J; bases not matched to a gene: 3. CDR3 region: CASRGTSGKQYF. CDR3 coding DNA: TGTGCCAGCAGAGGGACTAGCGGTAAGCAGTACTTC.

A few counts support this clone. The chain links TRBV5-4 to TRBJ1-5, with 8 bases identical to TRBD1. CDR1 is SGHNT and CDR2 is YYREEE in the germline V gene (reference sequence). The CDR3 has 15 residues. The ends lost 4 bases at V and 1 base at J; junction bases unmatched: 4. For the CDR3, the DNA is TGTGCCAGCAGCCAAGACAGGGGAAGCAATCAGCCCCAGCATTTT. This translates into CASSQDRGSNQPQHF.